These T cell receptor beta chains were read from a single sample in a study of technical replicates of blood from a handful of donors. TCRdb's table, derived via immunoSEQ multiplex PCR, lists solely in-frame clones and lacks some. The sample includes about 85,000 clones, around 94% of them seen just once. The sample comprised T cells isolated from PBMCs. Receptors were obtained from a human donor in good health. Both conserved end residues are part of each CDR3. The order of the fields is V gene, clone size, D gene, J gene, CDR3 DNA, CDR3 protein. D genes are given only for firm matches. For some rows the clone size is stated as once, few or many, or as a class when expanded; others skip it.

V gene: TRBV7-9
clone size: NA
D gene: NA
J gene: TRBJ1-1
CDR3 DNA: TGTGCCAGCAGCCTTATCCGGACAGATCTGAACACTGAAGCTTTCTTT
CDR3 protein: CASSLIRTDLNTEAFF

V gene: TRBV11-2
clone size: NA
D gene: NA
J gene: TRBJ1-1
CDR3 DNA: TGTGCCAGCAGCTTCGTCCGGGGAACTGAAGCTTTCTTT
CDR3 protein: CASSFVRGTEAFF

V gene: TRBV30
clone size: NA
D gene: NA
J gene: TRBJ1-1
CDR3 DNA: TGTGCCTGGAGTGAAATAGGGGGTGAAGCTTTCTTT
CDR3 protein: CAWSEIGGEAFF

V gene: TRBV7-9
clone size: NA
D gene: NA
J gene: TRBJ2-7
CDR3 DNA: TGTGCCAGCAGCTTTGCGGTAGGCGAGCAGTACTTC
CDR3 protein: CASSFAVGEQYF

V gene: TRBV19
clone size: few
D gene: NA
J gene: TRBJ1-2
CDR3 DNA: TGTGCCCACACCACAGCAAACTATGGCTACACCTTC
CDR3 protein: CAHTTANYGYTF

V gene: TRBV28
clone size: NA
D gene: NA
J gene: TRBJ2-7
CDR3 DNA: TGTGCCAGCAGTCCCCGGGGACACTCCTACGAGCAGTACTTC
CDR3 protein: CASSPRGHSYEQYF

V gene: TRBV10-2
clone size: NA
D gene: NA
J gene: TRBJ2-5
CDR3 DNA: TGCGCCAGCAGTGAGGGCTACCAAGAGACCCAGTACTTC
CDR3 protein: CASSEGYQETQYF

V gene: TRBV7-2
clone size: once
D gene: NA
J gene: TRBJ1-1
CDR3 DNA: TGTGCCAGCAGCTTAAGGCCCGACGGGGGGACTGAAGCTTTCTTT
CDR3 protein: CASSLRPDGGTEAFF

V gene: TRBV4-2
clone size: NA
D gene: TRBD1
J gene: TRBJ1-1
CDR3 DNA: TGTGCCAGCAGCCACCCCAAGAGGGGACAGGGGGCGTTGAGCCCTGAAGCTTTCTTT
CDR3 protein: CASSHPKRGQGALSPEAFF

V gene: TRBV23-1
clone size: once
D gene: NA
J gene: TRBJ1-4
CDR3 DNA: TGCGCCAGCCGAAGCAAGAGGGCAACAATGAATGAAAAACTGTTTTTT
CDR3 protein: CASRSKRATMNEKLFF

V gene: TRBV27
clone size: NA
D gene: TRBD2
J gene: TRBJ2-1
CDR3 DNA: TGTGCCAGCAGTGAGACTAGCGGGGGCTCCTACAATGAGCAGTTCTTC
CDR3 protein: CASSETSGGSYNEQFF

V gene: TRBV4-1
clone size: NA
D gene: NA
J gene: TRBJ1-5
CDR3 DNA: TGCGCCAGCAGCCCACCAGGTTGGGATCAGCCCCAGCATTTT
CDR3 protein: CASSPPGWDQPQHF

V gene: TRBV19
clone size: NA
D gene: TRBD1
J gene: TRBJ1-5
CDR3 DNA: TGTGCCAGTAGTATTTTTGGTCGACAGGGCCCGCCCCAGCATTTT
CDR3 protein: CASSIFGRQGPPQHF

V gene: TRBV10-3
clone size: NA
D gene: TRBD1
J gene: TRBJ1-1
CDR3 DNA: TGTGCCATCAGTGGCCAGGGGGGAGGTACTGAAGCTTTCTTT
CDR3 protein: CAISGQGGGTEAFF

V gene: TRBV6-1
clone size: NA
D gene: TRBD2
J gene: TRBJ2-7
CDR3 DNA: TGTGCCAGCATACCGGGAGGTTCCTACGAGCAGTACTTC
CDR3 protein: CASIPGGSYEQYF

V gene: TRBV5-8
clone size: NA
D gene: TRBD1
J gene: TRBJ1-1
CDR3 DNA: TGTGCCAGCAGCTACCGGACAGGGGGCACTGAAGCTTTCTTT
CDR3 protein: CASSYRTGGTEAFF

V gene: TRBV9
clone size: NA
D gene: NA
J gene: TRBJ2-2
CDR3 DNA: TGTGCCAGCAGCCCCGGACATCCCGGGGAGCTGTTTTTT
CDR3 protein: CASSPGHPGELFF

V gene: TRBV5-6
clone size: NA
D gene: NA
J gene: TRBJ2-1
CDR3 DNA: TGTGCCAGCAGCTTCCGGTACCGTAGCCTTGAGCAGTTCTTC
CDR3 protein: CASSFRYRSLEQFF

V gene: TRBV7-9
clone size: NA
D gene: TRBD2
J gene: TRBJ2-3
CDR3 DNA: TGTGCCAGCAGCTTAGGACTAGCGGGGGACACAGATACGCAGTATTTT
CDR3 protein: CASSLGLAGDTDTQYF

V gene: TRBV14
clone size: once
D gene: NA
J gene: TRBJ1-3
CDR3 DNA: TGTGCCAGCAGCCCTCGGACTCGGGGAAACACCATATATTTT
CDR3 protein: CASSPRTRGNTIYF

V gene: TRBV6-4
clone size: NA
D gene: NA
J gene: TRBJ1-4
CDR3 DNA: TGTGCCAGCACCCCAAAGGGACAAGAAAAACTGTTTTTT
CDR3 protein: CASTPKGQEKLFF

V gene: TRBV7-3
clone size: NA
D gene: NA
J gene: TRBJ1-1
CDR3 DNA: TGTGCCAGCAGCCCCAGGGGAGACACTGAAGCTTTCTTT
CDR3 protein: CASSPRGDTEAFF

V gene: TRBV11-3
clone size: NA
D gene: NA
J gene: TRBJ2-7
CDR3 DNA: TGTGCCAGCAGCTCCAGCACGCTAGGTTACGAGCAGTACTTC
CDR3 protein: CASSSSTLGYEQYF

V gene: TRBV6-5
clone size: few
D gene: TRBD1
J gene: TRBJ1-5
CDR3 DNA: TGTGCCAGCGGACAGGGGCATAGCAATCAGCCCCAGCATTTT
CDR3 protein: CASGQGHSNQPQHF

V gene: TRBV7-3
clone size: few
D gene: NA
J gene: TRBJ1-6
CDR3 DNA: TGTGCCAGCAGCTGGACAGAACCGGCCCCCCTCCACTTT
CDR3 protein: CASSWTEPAPLHF

V gene: TRBV27
clone size: NA
D gene: TRBD1
J gene: TRBJ2-1
CDR3 DNA: TGTGCCAGCAGTTTACAGGGGGCCCCCTCCAATGAGCAGTTCTTC
CDR3 protein: CASSLQGAPSNEQFF

V gene: TRBV7-8
clone size: NA
D gene: NA
J gene: TRBJ2-7
CDR3 DNA: TGTGCCAGCAGCTTAACGAGCGTCGAGCAGTACTTC
CDR3 protein: CASSLTSVEQYF

V gene: TRBV21-1
clone size: NA
D gene: NA
J gene: TRBJ1-5
CDR3 DNA: TGTGCCAGCAGTTCCATACTACATTGGCATCATCAGCCCCAGCATTTT
CDR3 protein: CASSSILHWHHQPQHF

V gene: TRBV7-6
clone size: once
D gene: TRBD1
J gene: TRBJ1-5
CDR3 DNA: TGTGCCAGCAGCTCCCGACAGGGGAGTCAGCCCCAGCATTTT
CDR3 protein: CASSSRQGSQPQHF

V gene: TRBV6-1
clone size: NA
D gene: NA
J gene: TRBJ2-2
CDR3 DNA: TGTGCCAGCAGGGAGTTTCTCGGGTCCGGGGAGCTGTTTTTT
CDR3 protein: CASREFLGSGELFF

V gene: TRBV4-1
clone size: once
D gene: TRBD1
J gene: TRBJ2-5
CDR3 DNA: TGCGCCAGCAGCCAAGCCCGCCTGACAGGGGGAAGAGGTGAGACCCAGTACTTC
CDR3 protein: CASSQARLTGGRGETQYF

V gene: TRBV28
clone size: NA
D gene: TRBD2
J gene: TRBJ2-5
CDR3 DNA: TGTGCCAGCAGTAGCGGGAGGGCCTCTCAGACCCAGTACTTC
CDR3 protein: CASSSGRASQTQYF

V gene: TRBV7-9
clone size: NA
D gene: TRBD1
J gene: TRBJ2-3
CDR3 DNA: TGTGCCAGCAGCTCCCGACAGGGGACAGATACGCAGTATTTT
CDR3 protein: CASSSRQGTDTQYF

V gene: TRBV6-1
clone size: NA
D gene: NA
J gene: TRBJ2-2
CDR3 DNA: TGTGCCAGCAGTGAATTGGGACACGTTAACACCGGGGAGCTGTTTTTT
CDR3 protein: CASSELGHVNTGELFF

V gene: TRBV7-9
clone size: NA
D gene: NA
J gene: TRBJ2-7
CDR3 DNA: TGTGCCAGCAGCTTTGGCGAGGGAATCGTTTACGAGCAGTACTTC
CDR3 protein: CASSFGEGIVYEQYF